Listed below are T cell receptor beta chains from one sample, sequenced in a study of cytomegalovirus exposure and HLA in healthy donors. This table comes from immunoSEQ multiplex PCR, and its TCRdb copy is limited to in-frame clones, with some not included. The sample carries about 110,000 clones, approximately 80% recorded once. Sequencing was carried out using PBMCs. These receptors were collected from a male donor in good health and CMV-seronegative. Both conserved end residues are part of each CDR3. Fields, in order: D gene, clone size, J gene, V gene, CDR3 protein, CDR3 DNA. D genes are given only for firm matches. A clone size is listed for some rows: how often the clone was seen (once, few, many), or a class if it is expanded.

NA	NA	TRBJ2-5	TRBV28	CASSLPRYQETQYF	TGTGCCAGCAGTTTACCCAGGTACCAAGAGACCCAGTACTTC
TRBD1	once	TRBJ1-4	TRBV30	CACRGPANEKLFF	TGTGCCTGCAGGGGGCCGGCTAATGAAAAACTGTTTTTT
TRBD2	NA	TRBJ2-1	TRBV28	CASSLQAGGLDEQFF	TGTGCCAGCAGTTTACAAGCGGGGGGTCTCGATGAGCAGTTCTTC
NA	NA	TRBJ1-5	TRBV19	CASSIGGLYSNQPQHF	TGTGCCAGTAGTATCGGGGGGCTTTACAGCAATCAGCCCCAGCATTTT
TRBD2	NA	TRBJ2-5	TRBV7-2	CASSSQGLAGEGEQYF	TGTGCCAGCAGCTCCCAGGGACTAGCGGGAGAAGGAGAGCAGTACTTC
TRBD2	NA	TRBJ2-7	TRBV6-6	CASSSLAGEGEQYF	TGTGCCAGCAGTTCCTTAGCGGGAGAGGGGGAGCAGTACTTC
TRBD2	NA	TRBJ2-7	TRBV5-5	CASSVGLAGGLKDREQYF	TGTGCCAGCAGCGTGGGACTAGCGGGAGGGCTAAAAGATCGCGAGCAGTACTTC
TRBD1	NA	TRBJ1-4	TRBV7-9	CASSPGQGEGKLFF	TGTGCCAGCAGCCCGGGACAGGGGGAAGGAAAACTGTTTTTT
TRBD1	NA	TRBJ1-2	TRBV5-1	CASSLGTDDGGYTF	TGCGCCAGCAGCTTAGGGACAGATGATGGTGGCTACACCTTC
TRBD2	NA	TRBJ2-7	TRBV27	CASSLFRAGGSYEQYF	TGTGCCAGCAGTTTATTTAGGGCGGGAGGTAGCTACGAGCAGTACTTC
NA	NA	TRBJ2-1	TRBV5-1	CASSLAGGGYNEQFF	TGCGCCAGCAGCTTGGCTGGGGGAGGTTACAATGAGCAGTTCTTC
NA	NA	TRBJ2-2	TRBV6-5	CASSYSGGNTGELFF	TGTGCCAGCAGTTACTCGGGGGGGAACACCGGGGAGCTGTTTTTT
TRBD2	NA	TRBJ2-3	TRBV5-1	CASSLGRTSGSDTQYF	TGCGCCAGCAGCTTGGGTAGGACTAGCGGTTCAGATACGCAGTATTTT
TRBD2	NA	TRBJ2-3	TRBV7-2	CASSLGLAAGSSTDTQYF	TGTGCCAGCAGCTTAGGGCTAGCAGCGGGATCTAGCACAGATACGCAGTATTTT
NA	NA	TRBJ2-1	TRBV2	CASSTGHGKDEQFF	TGTGCCAGCAGTACGGGACACGGTAAGGATGAGCAGTTCTTC
NA	NA	TRBJ2-7	TRBV13	CASSLMVREWEQYF	TGTGCCAGCAGCTTAATGGTGAGGGAATGGGAGCAGTACTTC
TRBD2	NA	TRBJ2-5	TRBV27	CASRGGRGPSQETQYF	TGTGCCAGCAGGGGAGGGCGCGGACCCTCCCAAGAGACCCAGTACTTC
TRBD1	once	TRBJ1-2	TRBV19	CASSSSQGASNGYTF	TGTGCCAGTAGTTCCTCACAGGGGGCTAGCAATGGCTACACCTTC
NA	NA	TRBJ2-1	TRBV7-8	CASSPSNEQFF	TGTGCCAGCAGCCCCAGCAATGAGCAGTTCTTC
NA	NA	TRBJ2-1	TRBV10-1	CASSESKLTPRQFF	TGCGCCAGCAGTGAGTCGAAATTGACTCCTCGGCAGTTCTTC
TRBD2	NA	TRBJ2-1	TRBV29-1	CSVVATGTSGRRPDEQFF	TGCAGCGTTGTCGCGACCGGGACTAGCGGGAGACGCCCCGATGAGCAGTTCTTC
NA	NA	TRBJ1-2	TRBV30	CAWSVLLGGYTF	TGTGCCTGGAGTGTACTTCTTGGTGGCTACACCTTC
TRBD1	NA	TRBJ2-1	TRBV7-9	CASSGHRGSSYNEQFF	TGTGCCAGCAGCGGTCACAGGGGATCATCCTACAATGAGCAGTTCTTC
NA	NA	TRBJ2-7	TRBV28	CASSPSIYEQYF	TGTGCCAGCAGCCCGAGCATCTACGAGCAGTACTTC
TRBD2	NA	TRBJ2-3	TRBV5-1	CASSPMGLAGFPSTDTQYF	TGCGCCAGCAGCCCAATGGGTCTAGCGGGATTTCCTAGCACAGATACGCAGTATTTT
TRBD2	NA	TRBJ2-3	TRBV18	CASSPTGLAGTDTQYF	TGTGCCAGCTCACCAACCGGACTAGCGGGAACAGATACGCAGTATTTT
TRBD1	NA	TRBJ2-2	TRBV6-1	CASSRTGTISGELFF	TGTGCCAGCAGTCGGACAGGAACAATCTCCGGGGAGCTGTTTTTT
TRBD1	NA	TRBJ2-7	TRBV5-1	CASSLREQDRGYEQYF	TGCGCCAGCAGCTTGCGGGAGCAGGACAGGGGCTACGAGCAGTACTTC
TRBD1	NA	TRBJ1-1	TRBV30	CAWNRQGGNTEAFF	TGTGCCTGGAACAGACAGGGTGGGAACACTGAAGCTTTCTTT
TRBD1	NA	TRBJ2-1	TRBV7-7	CASSLLPQGAVSEQFF	TGTGCCAGCAGCTTATTGCCGCAGGGGGCCGTGAGTGAGCAGTTCTTC
TRBD2	NA	TRBJ2-1	TRBV2	CASRRTSGINEQFF	TGTGCCAGCAGGAGGACTAGCGGGATCAATGAGCAGTTCTTC
NA	NA	TRBJ2-2	TRBV19	CASSIVAGAGELFF	TGTGCCAGTAGTATAGTTGCGGGCGCCGGGGAGCTGTTTTTT
TRBD1	NA	TRBJ2-3	TRBV7-9	CASSPSTGLFTDTQYF	TGTGCCAGCAGCCCCTCGACAGGGCTCTTCACAGATACGCAGTATTTT
TRBD1	few	TRBJ1-2	TRBV27	CASSPTGTGANNYGYTF	TGTGCCAGCAGTCCAACCGGGACAGGGGCTAATAACTATGGCTACACCTTC
TRBD2	NA	TRBJ2-2	TRBV6-1	CASNSLAGGTGELFF	TGTGCCAGCAACTCCCTAGCGGGAGGCACCGGGGAGCTGTTTTTT